These 20 T cell receptor beta chains were sequenced from one sample in a study of blood T cell repertoires in COVID-19. Sequenced by immunoSEQ multiplex PCR; TCRdb stores in-frame clones only, minus some. The table records under 200,000 clones, 82% of them present only once. What was sequenced was peripheral blood. The receptors were gathered from a woman between 55 and 75 years old with COVID-19, enrolled during active disease.

The V call is TRBV28, the J call TRBJ1-3; D is unclear. The germline gives CDR1 MDHEN, CDR2 SYDVKM. The V and J ends lost 1 base and 0 bases respectively, with 13 bases between them. The CDR3 has 17 residues. The CDR3 spells CASSLYPAHSSGNTIYF. In DNA, the CDR3 is TGTGCCAGCAGTTTATACCCTGCACACAGCTCTGGAAACACCATATATTTT.

This rearrangement joins TRBV6-6 to TRBJ1-5; D remains ambiguous. CDR1 is MNHNY and CDR2 is SVGAGI in the germline V gene (reference sequence). CDR3 size: 15 residues. Trimming stripped 2 bases from V and 0 bases from J, with 8 bases between. The CDR3 nucleotides read TGTGCCAGCAGTTACCGGGATGCTAGCAATCAGCCCCAGCATTTT. Amino acid sequence: CASSYRDASNQPQHF.

V usage is TRBV6-2 or TRBV6-3 and J usage is TRBJ2-3; 8 nucleotides agree with TRBD2. CDR1 and CDR2 (germline): MNHEY, SVGEGT. This CDR3 is built from 16 residues. Trimming at V came to 0 bases and at J to 1 base, leaving 3 bases not matched to a gene. The CDR3 reads CASSYSTAGGTDTQYF. The CDR3, as DNA: TGTGCCAGCAGTTACTCGACAGCGGGGGGCACAGATACGCAGTATTTT.

The chain couples TRBV2 to TRBJ1-2; D uncertain. Germline CDR1 and CDR2: SNHLY and FYNNEI. Deletions cut 7 bases from V and 4 bases from J, with 16 bases between. The CDR3 is 14 residues long. The CDR3 DNA sequence: TGTGCCAGCACCTCCGGAAGAGGCGGCTATGGCTACACCTTC. The encoded protein is CASTSGRGGYGYTF.

This clone was seen just once. One end of the junction varies from germline; a read error may be responsible. The V call is TRBV28, the J call TRBJ2-2; D is possibly TRBD1 (6 bases). Germline V gene lookup returns CDR1 MDHEN and CDR2 SYDVKM. This CDR3 has 12 residues. The CDR3 is CAGRQDTGELFF. CDR3 DNA sequence: TGTGCCGGCAGACAGGACACCGGGGAGCTGTTTTTT. The variable domain in full, completed from reference TRBV28 and TRBJ2-2, reads DVKVTQSSRYLVKRTGEKVFLECVQDMDHENMFWYRQDPGLGLRLIYFSYDVKMKEKGDIPEGYSVSREKKERFSLILESASTNQTSMYLCAGRQDTGELFFGEGSRLTVL.

The J gene is TRBJ1-3, the V gene TRBV13; 8 bases are a match to TRBD1. CDR1 and CDR2 (germline): PRHDT, FYEKMQ (reference sequence). With 5 bases clipped from V and 6 bases from J, the junction kept 6 bases outside the gene matches. This CDR3 spans 14 amino acids. CDR3 in amino acids: CASSPGQVQNTIYF. In DNA, the CDR3 is TGTGCCAGCAGCCCGGGACAGGTCCAAAACACCATATATTTT. Based on the CDR3 plus reference TRBV13 and TRBJ1-3, the full variable domain is AAGVIQSPRHLIKEKRETATLKCYPIPRHDTVYWYQQGPGQDPQFLISFYEKMQSDKGSIPDRFSAQQFSDYHSELNMSSLELGDSALYFCASSPGQVQNTIYFGEGSWLTVV.

The chain employs TRBV11-2 and TRBJ1-1, with D tentatively TRBD1 (5 bases). The CDR3 contains 14 residues. From germline, CDR1 is SGHAT and CDR2 FQNNGV. Trimming took off 5 bases at V and 6 bases at J, with 16 bases between the two ends. CDR3 coding DNA: TGTGCCAGCAGCGCAATCCAGGGTCGCGCTGAAGCTTTCTTT. This gives the protein CASSAIQGRAEAFF. Full variable domain (remainder filled in from reference TRBV11-2 and TRBJ1-1): EAGVAQSPRYKIIEKRQSVAFWCNPISGHATLYWYQQILGQGPKLLIQFQNNGVVDDSQLPKDRFSAERLKGVDSTLKIQPAKLEDSAVYLCASSAIQGRAEAFFGQGTRLTVV.

The V gene is TRBV28, the J gene TRBJ1-1; no definite D call. CDR3 length equals 13 residues. Germline V CDR1 and CDR2: MDHEN, SYDVKM. Between the trimmed V and J ends, which lost 10 bases and 0 bases, there was a span of 12 bases. CDR3 sequence: CAISGYMNTEAFF. CDR3 nucleotide sequence: TGTGCCATCTCAGGTTACATGAACACTGAAGCTTTCTTT.

The gene calls are TRBV18 and TRBJ1-5; maybe TRBD1 (5 bases). The V and J ends lost 2 bases and 3 bases respectively, with 8 bases between them. The CDR3 is 14 residues long. Per germline, CDR1 KGHSH and CDR2 LQKENI. The CDR3 nucleotides are TGTGCCAGCTCACCAGAAGGGGTCAATCAGCCCCAGCATTTT. Protein product: CASSPEGVNQPQHF.

V usage is TRBV27 and J usage is TRBJ2-3; D is possibly TRBD2 (6 bases). V was shortened by 2 bases and J by 4 bases, with 13 bases between the two germline ends. The CDR3 loop spans 15 amino acids. CDR1 is MNHEY and CDR2 is SMNVEV in the germline V gene (reference sequence). The CDR3, as DNA: TGTGCCAGCAGTTTAGTGCCGGGAGACGCAGATACGCAGTATTTT. Translating gives CASSLVPGDADTQYF.

V gene TRBV7-3 combines with J gene TRBJ2-1, with 13 bases fitting TRBD2. Trimming cost V 4 bases and J 7 bases; bases outside gene matches: 7. CDR1 SGHTA and CDR2 FQGTGA come from the germline V gene. This CDR3 spans 16 amino acids. The CDR3 spells CASSSAGTSGNNEQFF. The DNA for the CDR3 is TGTGCCAGCAGCTCTGCCGGGACTAGCGGGAATAATGAGCAGTTCTTC.

The J gene is TRBJ2-3, the V gene TRBV24-1, with 7 bases aligning to TRBD2. The CDR3 extends over 16 amino acids. V trimming: 0 bases; J trimming: 1 base; junction bases outside the gene matches: 3. Germline loops: CDR1 KGHDR, CDR2 SFDVKD. The CDR3 loop reads CATSDLGRGGTDTQYF. The CDR3 DNA reads TGTGCCACCAGTGATTTGGGCCGGGGGGGCACAGATACGCAGTATTTT.

This clone was picked up one time. The chain links TRBV2 to TRBJ2-7; 7 positions match TRBD2. The CDR3 spans 17 residues. Per germline, CDR1 SNHLY and CDR2 FYNNEI. V gave up 3 bases and J gave up 5 bases; unmatched junction bases: 16. CDR3 sequence: CASSDPPRPGEGHEQYF. In nucleotides, the CDR3 is TGTGCCAGCAGTGATCCACCCCGTCCCGGGGAGGGCCACGAGCAGTACTTC.

This clone showed up just once. Here the CDR3 reads CASSSGTSGVSYNEQFF. The CDR3 nucleotides read TGCGCCAGCAGTTCCGGGACTAGCGGGGTCTCCTACAATGAGCAGTTCTTC. This chain uses TRBV5-1 with TRBJ2-1; 13 positions agree with TRBD2. The germline V gene has CDR1 SGHRS and CDR2 YFSETQ. The CDR3 is made up of 17 amino acids. V gave up 5 bases and J gave up 0 bases; unmatched junction bases: 5.

This clone has more than one count but fewer than ten. This sequence joins TRBV6-5 and TRBJ1-4; the D is unclear. Trimming shortened V by 7 bases and J by 7 bases, and 7 bases separated the two germline ends. Germline assignment: CDR1 MNHEY and CDR2 SVGAGI. The CDR3 length is 11 residues. CDR3 bases: TGTGCCAGCAAGCGGAGTGAAAAACTGTTTTTT. Translation gives CASKRSEKLFF.

The CDR3 DNA is TGCAGCGTTGGTGGAGGGATAGAGACCCAGTACTTC. This sequence encodes CSVGGGIETQYF. The chain links TRBV29-1 to TRBJ2-5; D may be TRBD2 (6 bases). Trimming removed 4 bases from V and 4 bases from J, with 10 bases in between. Germline values: CDR1 SQVTM, CDR2 ANQGSEA. The CDR3 covers 12 residues.

This chain uses TRBV27 with TRBJ2-1; unclear D gene. Germline-derived CDR1 and CDR2 are MNHEY and SMNVEV (reference sequence). The CDR3 has 15 residues. With 3 bases removed from V and 5 bases from J, the gap between germline ends came to 14 bases. The CDR3 DNA sequence: TGTGCCAGCAGTTTTGGTTTTGGGCAGAACAATGAGCAGTTCTTC. Translation gives CASSFGFGQNNEQFF.

V usage is TRBV5-1 and J usage is TRBJ1-1; tentatively, D is TRBD1 (5 bases). CDR3 length: 15 residues. Germline CDR1 SGHRS, CDR2 YFSETQ. Deletions cut 2 bases from V and 0 bases from J, with 11 bases between. DNA of the CDR3: TGCGCCAGCAGCTTAGAGCGGGGCGTGAACACTGAAGCTTTCTTT. Translating it yields CASSLERGVNTEAFF.

The V call is TRBV10-2, the J call TRBJ1-5, with TRBD1 matching 8 bases. Trimming took 6 bases from V and 0 from J; bases not matched to a gene: 16. The length of the CDR3 is 19 residues. Looked up from germline, CDR1 is WSHSY and CDR2 is SAAADI. CDR3 bases: TGCGCCAGCAGCCGGCGGCCTTTCGACAGGGGCGATAGCAATCAGCCCCAGCATTTT. Translation: CASSRRPFDRGDSNQPQHF.

The rearrangement uses TRBV5-1 and TRBJ2-2, with 10 bases matching TRBD1. CDR3 length equals 15 residues. V shed 0 bases, J shed 7 bases, and the junction held 3 bases outside the gene matches. Germline CDR1 reads SGHRS; CDR2 reads YFSETQ. CDR3 sequence reads: CASSLGQGADGELFF. The DNA for the CDR3 is TGCGCCAGCAGCTTGGGACAGGGGGCCGACGGGGAGCTGTTTTTT.